This TCR beta chain was obtained from a study of shared clonotypes between healthy human individuals. Here immunoSEQ multiplex PCR was the method, and the copy in TCRdb shows in-frame clones only, minus some. This sample has 950,000 to 1,100,000 clones, with about four fifths found just once. This clone was picked up a small number of times. Trimming cost V 0 bases and J 12 bases, with 12 bases left between them. The CDR3 extends over 13 amino acids. From germline, CDR1 is SEHNR and CDR2 FQNEAQ (reference sequence). This sequence was found in a young man in good health. Some clones in this sample may be carry-over from other donors' samples. The chain recombines TRBV7-9 with TRBJ2-1; maybe TRBD2 (6 bases). The material sequenced was memory CD4+ T cells from PBMCs. The sample's subset: CD45RA-negative fraction. For the CDR3, the DNA is TGTGCCAGCAGCTTAGCTGCTCAGGGAGGGCAGTTCTTC. It is translated as CASSLAAQGGQFF.